The 7 T cell receptor beta chains below come from one sample, sequenced in a study of blood T cell repertoires in COVID-19. Profiling relied on immunoSEQ multiplex PCR, and the TCRdb table lists in-frame clones only, not all of them. The table includes fewer than 300,000 clones, 85% detected once. The sequenced sample consisted of peripheral blood. Receptors were obtained from a human donor in a cohort sampled during active COVID-19.

This clone was observed a few times. This specimen includes other DNA sequences encoding the same CDR3. CDR3: CASSQSTDTQYF. The CDR3 DNA is TGTGCCAGCAGCCAGAGCACAGATACGCAGTATTTT. V gene TRBV7-9 combines with J gene TRBJ2-3; no clear D gene. The CDR3 is 12 amino acids. The ends were cut back, 5 bases at V and 0 bases at J, with 3 bases in the middle. CDR1 and CDR2 from the germline V gene are SEHNR and FQNEAQ (reference sequence).

The chain employs TRBV27 and TRBJ2-3; D is perhaps TRBD1 (5 bases). The V gene's germline CDR1 is MNHEY and CDR2 SMNVEV (reference sequence). CDR3 size: 14 residues. Deletions cut 11 bases from V and 2 bases from J, with 17 bases between. In nucleotides, the CDR3 is TGTGCCTGGTTCTTCTGGGGCACCACAGATACGCAGTATTTT. Translating it yields CAWFFWGTTDTQYF.

The chain is built from TRBV6-2 or TRBV6-3 and TRBJ2-2, with TRBD2 identical over 10 bases. J lost 6 bases, V lost 5 bases, and 9 bases had no gene match. The V gene's germline CDR1 is MNHEY and CDR2 SVGEGT. The CDR3 spans 16 residues. The CDR3, as DNA: TGTGCCAGCAGTCCCTCACTAGCGGGACCCCCCGGGGAGCTGTTTTTT. Residues: CASSPSLAGPPGELFF.

In DNA form, the CDR3 reads TGTGCCAGCAGTGCGACTAGCGGGAGGGCCTTCTTC. The encoded protein is CASSATSGRAFF. This chain joins TRBV2 and TRBJ2-1; 14 bases fit TRBD2. Per the germline V gene, CDR1 is SNHLY and CDR2 is FYNNEI. V trimming: 4 bases; J trimming: 16 bases; junction bases outside the gene matches: 3. The CDR3 has 12 residues.

The chain recombines TRBV5-5 with TRBJ1-4; 8 bases map to TRBD1. CDR1 is SGHKS and CDR2 is YYEKEE in the germline V gene (reference sequence). With V trimmed by 4 bases and J by 5 bases, 10 bases remained unmatched. The CDR3 loop spans 16 amino acids. The CDR3 DNA reads as TGTGCCAGCAGCGATTACAGACAGGGGCCGAATGAAAAACTGTTTTTT. This codes for CASSDYRQGPNEKLFF.

The chain recombines TRBV10-2 with TRBJ2-5; 11 bases line up with TRBD2. J was trimmed by 5 bases and V by 2 bases; bases with no gene match: 4. This CDR3 is built from 15 residues. The germline V gene encodes CDR1 WSHSY and CDR2 SAAADI. The CDR3 region has the DNA TGCGCCAGCAGTGAGGATCGGACTAGCGGGGAGACCCAGTACTTC. Encoded protein: CASSEDRTSGETQYF.

CDR3 sequence (DNA): TGTGCCAGCAGTTACGGGGGTGGGAGGGGCACTGAAGCTTTCTTT. Translated, it gives CASSYGGGRGTEAFF. The rearrangement links TRBV6-5 to TRBJ1-1; tentatively, D is TRBD1 (5 bases). CDR1 is MNHEY and CDR2 is SVGAGI in the germline V gene. V gave up 2 bases and J gave up 4 bases, with 14 bases separating them. The CDR3 is made up of 15 amino acids.